The 14 T cell receptor beta chains below were found in one sample sequenced in a study of blood T cell repertoires in COVID-19. Profiled with immunoSEQ multiplex PCR; TCRdb holds only in-frame clones, not every one. The sample yields approximately 43,000 clones, around 82% seen once. The specimen was peripheral blood. The receptors derive from a man aged 35-49 years with active or convalescent COVID-19.

This clone has only one observation. The chain combines TRBV4-2 with TRBJ1-3; D is unresolved. CDR1 and CDR2 from the germline V gene are LGHNA and YNFKEQ. With 0 bases removed from V and 0 bases from J, the gap between germline ends came to 15 bases. The length of the CDR3 is 18 residues. CDR3 DNA: TGTGCCAGCAGCCAAGATCATAGTGTGCGGTCCTCTGGAAACACCATATATTTT. Translated, it gives CASSQDHSVRSSGNTIYF.

The V gene is TRBV6-5, the J gene TRBJ1-4; 9 bases align to TRBD1. The length of the CDR3 is 13 residues. Germline CDR1 and CDR2: MNHEY and SVGAGI. CDR3 DNA: TGTGTTTCAACAGGGGGCGCGTGGGAAAAACTGTTTTTT. Residues: CVSTGGAWEKLFF.

This clone was found once. The chain couples TRBV12-5 to TRBJ2-5; TRBD2 matches 16 bases. CDR3 length equals 19 residues. V lost 9 bases and J lost 5; bases outside the gene matches: 18. The germline gives CDR1 LGHNT, CDR2 FRNRAP. CDR3 bases: TGTGCTAGCTCGTCACGACTGGGACTAGCGGGGGGGTCTAGGGAGACCCAGTACTTC. Encoded protein: CASSSRLGLAGGSRETQYF.

J is TRBJ1-1 and V is TRBV28; the D is unclear. Trimming pared 7 bases from V and 2 bases from J, leaving 11 bases between. CDR3 length: 13 amino acids. Per germline, CDR1 MDHEN and CDR2 SYDVKM. The DNA for the CDR3 is TGTGCCAGCATGTCCCTGGGCAACACTGAAGCTTTCTTT. This gives the protein CASMSLGNTEAFF.

The V call is TRBV7-9, the J call TRBJ1-2; D might be TRBD1 (6 bases). Germline V gene lookup returns CDR1 SEHNR and CDR2 FQNEAQ (reference sequence). Trimming stripped 3 bases from V and 3 bases from J, with 14 bases between. CDR3 length: 15 residues. CDR3 region: CASSFSSRGDYGYTF. CDR3 sequence (DNA): TGTGCCAGCAGCTTTAGTAGCAGGGGAGACTATGGCTACACCTTC. The full variable domain, its missing parts supplied by reference TRBV7-9 and TRBJ1-2, is DTGVSQNPRHKITKRGQNVTFRCDPISEHNRLYWYRQTLGQGPEFLTYFQNEAQLEKSRLLSDRFSAERPKGSFSTLEIQRTEQGDSAMYLCASSFSSRGDYGYTFGSGTRLTVV.

CDR3 in amino acids: CASSPERVAGAFF. CDR3 coding DNA: TGTGCCAGCAGCCCCGAACGAGTGGCGGGGGCTTTCTTT. The V call is TRBV9, the J call TRBJ1-1, with D unresolved. Trimming cost V 4 bases and J 11 bases, with 18 bases left between them. Germline lookup yields CDR1 SGDLS and CDR2 YYNGEE. CDR3 length equals 13 residues.

This clone was observed a handful of times. This chain uses TRBV5-1 with TRBJ2-1; 7 positions match TRBD1. Germline CDR1 SGHRS, CDR2 YFSETQ. Germline trimming cut 4 bases from V and 4 bases from J; bases unmatched to any gene: 8. This CDR3 has 15 amino acids. In DNA, the CDR3 is TGCGCCAGCAGCGCAACAGGGGAGTTTTACAATGAGCAGTTCTTC. It codes for CASSATGEFYNEQFF.

The V call is TRBV5-4, the J call TRBJ2-6, with D possibly matching TRBD2 (6 bases). The CDR3 totals 18 residues. Germline lookup yields CDR1 SGHNT and CDR2 YYREEE (reference sequence). V lost 0 bases to trimming and J lost 0 bases, with 13 bases between them. The CDR3 loop reads CASSLGAGSFSGANVLTF. The CDR3 DNA reads TGTGCCAGCAGCTTGGGGGCGGGATCTTTCTCTGGGGCCAACGTCCTGACTTTC.

The genes are TRBV5-8 and TRBJ1-2; D remains unclear. This CDR3 region has 12 residues. The V and J ends lost 4 bases and 8 bases respectively, with 12 bases between them. CDR1 SGHTS and CDR2 YDEGEE come from the germline V gene. The CDR3 sequence is CASSMVSAGYTF. CDR3 in DNA: TGTGCCAGCAGCATGGTTAGTGCAGGCTACACCTTC.

This sequence joins TRBV27 and TRBJ2-2; D perhaps matches TRBD2 (5 bases). This CDR3 contains 15 residues. Germline V CDR1 and CDR2: MNHEY, SMNVEV (reference sequence). V gave up 1 base and J gave up 5 bases, with 11 bases separating them. CDR3 region: CASSLYLGSTGELFF. The CDR3 coding sequence is TGTGCCAGCAGTTTATATCTGGGGAGTACCGGGGAGCTGTTTTTT.

This rearrangement joins TRBV28 to TRBJ2-7, with 7 bases identical to TRBD1. The length of the CDR3 is 15 residues. Germline V gene lookup returns CDR1 MDHEN and CDR2 SYDVKM. With 4 bases clipped from V and 4 bases from J, the junction kept 10 bases outside the gene matches. The CDR3 loop reads CASSSHQGVLYEQYF. In nucleotides, the CDR3 is TGTGCCAGCAGTTCTCACCAGGGGGTTCTTTACGAGCAGTACTTC.

On this clone itself: At one boundary the junction diverges from the germline segment, which might be a read error. The chain combines TRBV7-9 with TRBJ2-1; TRBD1 aligns across 9 bases. CDR3 size: 16 residues. CDR1 and CDR2 (germline): SEHNR, FQNEAQ (reference sequence). CDR3 bases: TGTGCCAGCAGCTTAGTGGGGACAGGGTCCTCCAATGAGCAGTTCTTC. Protein product: CASSLVGTGSSNEQFF.

V is TRBV29-1 and J is TRBJ1-2, with D unclear. Trimming stripped 5 bases from V and 0 bases from J, with 7 bases between. The CDR3 runs to 12 residues. Germline CDR1 SQVTM, CDR2 ANQGSEA. The CDR3 nucleotides read TGCAGCGTTTGGCAGGCTAACTATGGCTACACCTTC. Translated, it gives CSVWQANYGYTF.

The J gene is TRBJ2-2, the V gene TRBV5-1; 10 bases map to TRBD2. Trimming at V came to 3 bases and at J to 6 bases, leaving 8 bases not matched to a gene. Germline-derived CDR1 and CDR2 are SGHRS and YFSETQ. CDR3 length equals 16 residues. The CDR3 DNA follows: TGCGCCAGCAGCTCTGAAGCGGGGGGGCTGTCCGGGGAGCTGTTTTTT. Its protein is CASSSEAGGLSGELFF.